Listed here is a single TCR beta chain. As yet, its antigen is unknown. This sample was taken from a study of T cell responses to AZD1222 COVID-19 vaccine. Study-level findings and limits: In the spike-specific TCR repertoire, nearly half reportedly target unmutated variant regions. White British donors predominated, females outnumbered males, and clonal diversity was possibly underestimated.

There are 16 residues in the CDR3. Germline lookup yields CDR1 SGHNT and CDR2 YYREEE (reference sequence). V was shortened by 0 bases and J by 2 bases, with 12 bases between the two germline ends. TCRdb's table, derived via immunoSEQ multiplex PCR, lists solely in-frame clones and lacks some. This sample has some 150,000 clones, with around 94% found just once. This receptor was obtained from an adult in good health. The chain combines TRBV5-4 with TRBJ2-1; D perhaps matches TRBD2 (6 bases). The source material was peripheral blood, sampled on day 0 of AZD1222 vaccination. CDR3 residues: CASSLAGAGTYNEQFF. In nucleotides, the CDR3 is TGTGCCAGCAGCTTGGCCGGGGCGGGAACCTACAATGAGCAGTTCTTC.